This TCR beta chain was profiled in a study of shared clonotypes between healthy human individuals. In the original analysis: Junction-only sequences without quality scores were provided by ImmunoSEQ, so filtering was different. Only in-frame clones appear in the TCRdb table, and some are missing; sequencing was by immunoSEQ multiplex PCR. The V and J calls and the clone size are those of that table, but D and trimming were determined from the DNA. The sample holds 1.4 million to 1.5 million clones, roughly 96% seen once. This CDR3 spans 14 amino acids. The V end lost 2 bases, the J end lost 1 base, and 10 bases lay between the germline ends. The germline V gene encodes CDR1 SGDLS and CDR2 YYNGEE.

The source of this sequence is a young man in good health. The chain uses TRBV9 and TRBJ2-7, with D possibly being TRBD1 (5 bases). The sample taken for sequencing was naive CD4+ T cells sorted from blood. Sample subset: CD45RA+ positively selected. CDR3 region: CASSVQGFSYEQYF. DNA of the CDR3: TGTGCCAGCAGCGTTCAGGGATTTTCCTACGAGCAGTACTTC.